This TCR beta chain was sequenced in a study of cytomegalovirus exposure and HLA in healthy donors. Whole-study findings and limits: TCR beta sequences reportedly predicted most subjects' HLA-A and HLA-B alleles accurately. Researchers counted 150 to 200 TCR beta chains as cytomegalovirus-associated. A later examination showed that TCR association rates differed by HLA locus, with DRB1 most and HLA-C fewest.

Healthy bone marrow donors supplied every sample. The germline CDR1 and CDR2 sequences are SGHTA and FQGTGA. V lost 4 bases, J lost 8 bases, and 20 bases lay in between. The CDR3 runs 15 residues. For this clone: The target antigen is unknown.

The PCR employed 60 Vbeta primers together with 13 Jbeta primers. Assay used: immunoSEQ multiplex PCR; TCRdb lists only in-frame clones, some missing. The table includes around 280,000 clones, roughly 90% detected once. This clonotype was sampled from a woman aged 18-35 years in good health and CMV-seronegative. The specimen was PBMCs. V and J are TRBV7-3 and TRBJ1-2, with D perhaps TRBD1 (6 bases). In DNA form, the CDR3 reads TGTGCCAGCAGCTCTCAACAGGGTACAGGGATGGGCTACACCTTC. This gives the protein CASSSQQGTGMGYTF. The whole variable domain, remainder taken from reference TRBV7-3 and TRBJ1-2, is GAGVSQTPSNKVTEKGKYVELRCDPISGHTALYWYRQSLGQGPEFLIYFQGTGAADDSGLPNDRFFAVRPEGSVSTLKIQRTERGDSAVYLCASSSQQGTGMGYTFGSGTRLTVV.